This T cell receptor (beta chain) was profiled in a study of cytomegalovirus exposure and HLA in healthy donors. Across the study: The use of the same platform for the roughly 130 validation repertoires and the approximately 690 first-cohort repertoires was reported by a later analysis. Study outcomes and limitations: For most TCR sequences rarity was the rule, although some public TCRs occurred in many donors. Researchers catalogued approximately 160 TCR beta chains as cytomegalovirus-associated.

Points on this clone: The antigen remains undetermined.

V lost 6 bases to trimming and J lost 4 bases, with 7 bases between them. Per germline, CDR1 LNHDA and CDR2 SQIVND (reference sequence). This CDR3 comprises 11 residues. The table came from immunoSEQ multiplex PCR; TCRdb's copy has only in-frame clones and leaves some out. The repertoire has over 250,000 clones, 75% to 90% of them found once; the top ten carry roughly 1.1%. The rearrangement joins TRBV19 to TRBJ2-7; D possibly corresponds to TRBD2 (6 bases). Sequencing input: PBMCs. The clonotype originates from a woman in her twenties or thirties in good health and CMV-seropositive. CDR3 sequence reads: CASRGLYEQYF. CDR3 DNA sequence: TGTGCCAGTAGGGGACTTTACGAGCAGTACTTC. Variable domain in full (rest from reference TRBV19 and TRBJ2-7): DGGITQSPKYLFRKEGQNVTLSCEQNLNHDAMYWYRQDPGQGLRLIYYSQIVNDFQKGDIAEGYSVSREKKESFPLTVTSAQKNPTAFYLCASRGLYEQYFGPGTRLTVT.